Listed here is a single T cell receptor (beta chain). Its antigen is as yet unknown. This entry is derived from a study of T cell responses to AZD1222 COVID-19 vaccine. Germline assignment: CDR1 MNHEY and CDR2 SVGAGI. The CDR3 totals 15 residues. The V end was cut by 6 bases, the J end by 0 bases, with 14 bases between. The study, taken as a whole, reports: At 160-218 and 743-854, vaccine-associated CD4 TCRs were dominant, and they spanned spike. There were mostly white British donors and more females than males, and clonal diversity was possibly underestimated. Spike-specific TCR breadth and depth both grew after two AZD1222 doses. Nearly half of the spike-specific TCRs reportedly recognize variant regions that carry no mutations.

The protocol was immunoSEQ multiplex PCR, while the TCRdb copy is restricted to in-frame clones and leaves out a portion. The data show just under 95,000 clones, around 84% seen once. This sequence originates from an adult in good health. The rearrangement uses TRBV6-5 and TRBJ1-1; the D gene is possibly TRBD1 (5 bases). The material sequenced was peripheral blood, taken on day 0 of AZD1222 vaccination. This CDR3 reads CASRLSGGVNTEAFF. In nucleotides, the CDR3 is TGTGCCAGCAGGCTCTCGGGGGGGGTGAACACTGAAGCTTTCTTT.